This entry is about one TCR beta chain. The CDR3 contains 12 residues. The V gene lost 3 bases and the J gene lost 7 bases, with 10 bases spanning the gap. Germline-derived CDR1 and CDR2 are MNHEY and SMNVEV (reference sequence). As handled by the study authors: Estimation of nucleated cell counts was performed using reference gene primer amplification. Clones were sequenced by immunoSEQ multiplex PCR, and TCRdb holds only the in-frame ones, with some missing. From that table come the V and J calls and clone size; the DNA was used to work out D and trimming. Among just over 300,000 clones listed, 70% to 90% were seen once. The record originates from a study of blood T cell repertoires in COVID-19. Assignments of participants to cohorts depended upon their own reported clinical history. Recovery meant two consecutive negative NP/OP PCR tests, professional clearance, or resolved symptoms.

The sample was PBMCs or T cells enriched from blood (not recorded which). The chain has TRBV27 and TRBJ2-7; D may be TRBD2 (6 bases). This TCR derives from a man aged 25 to 45 who had recovered from COVID-19. The CDR3 DNA sequence: TGTGCCAGCAGTTTGGCTGCGGGGGAGCAGTACTTC. Translated: CASSLAAGEQYF.